The source of this TCR beta chain is a study of T-cell reconstitution after alpha-beta-depleted transplantation in children. This clonotype was seen many times. TCRbeta library preparation incorporated unique molecular identifiers. TCRdb re-analysed the PCR reads in MiXCR, keeping a single row per CDR3 protein. Among a few hundred thousand distinct CDR3 sequences, approximately 11% were seen once, and the ten largest hold 28%. V was trimmed by 3 bases and J by 5 bases, leaving 10 bases between them. CDR3 size: 13 residues. The TCR originated in a child younger than two with acute myeloid leukemia, due to receive a stem cell transplant. V usage is TRBV12-3 or TRBV12-4 and J usage is TRBJ2-5, with a weak D call TRBD2 (6 bases). Sequences were derived from PBMCs, sampled before TCRalphabeta/CD19-depleted stem cell transplant. CDR3 residues: CASSLGGPETQYF. The CDR3 DNA reads TGTGCCAGCAGTTTGGGGGGACCTGAGACCCAGTACTTC.